This T cell receptor (beta chain) was recovered during a study of T cells in women clearing cervical HPV infection. In the case of this clone: The same CDR3 also results from other DNA sequences found in this sample.

Assay: immunoSEQ multiplex PCR; the TCRdb copy retains only in-frame clones and omits some. Listed are some 40,000 clones; less than 8% falls within the top ten. The specimen sequenced was blood buffy coat. The TCR originated in a woman aged 18 to 75 with a cervical HPV16 infection that either progressed to CIN3+ or cleared (not recorded which).

This chain's CDR3 is CASSYGGQGTNQPQHF. The covered CDR3 bases are TGTGCCAGCAGTTACGGGGGCCAAGGTACGAATCAGCCC. The rearrangement joins TRBV6-2 or TRBV6-3 to TRBJ1-5; TRBD1 is a possible D gene (6 bases). The read falls 3 residues short of the CDR3 end, and the missing part is taken from the germline J gene. Germline CDR1 reads MNHEY; CDR2 reads SVGEGT. Trimming cost V 2 bases and J 4 bases, with 15 bases left between them. This CDR3 spans 16 amino acids.